This T cell receptor beta chain was retrieved from a study of identical twins. TCRdb re-analysed the 5' RACE reads in MiXCR, keeping a single row per CDR3 protein. The sample carries about 300,000 distinct CDR3 sequences, about 12% recorded once. This CDR3 has 14 residues. Germline CDR1 and CDR2: ENHRY and SYGVKD. V gave up 0 bases and J gave up 1 base, with 6 bases separating them. Turning to this clonotype: Antigen: not known.

Study-wide findings and caveats: Cord blood beta clonotypes present at high abundance carried fewer insertions; no such pattern appeared in memory repertoires. Without tracking the same donors, conclusions rested on cross-sectional statistical analysis.

This sample was shared with a second study, whose subject was yellow fever vaccine responses in identical twins.

The sample comprised CD8+ T cells sorted from blood. V and J are TRBV10-3 and TRBJ1-1; D uncertain. The TCR was taken from a young woman in good health. The chain's CDR3 is CAISESTGNTEAFF. The CDR3 DNA reads as TGTGCCATCAGTGAGTCGACGGGGAACACTGAAGCTTTCTTT.